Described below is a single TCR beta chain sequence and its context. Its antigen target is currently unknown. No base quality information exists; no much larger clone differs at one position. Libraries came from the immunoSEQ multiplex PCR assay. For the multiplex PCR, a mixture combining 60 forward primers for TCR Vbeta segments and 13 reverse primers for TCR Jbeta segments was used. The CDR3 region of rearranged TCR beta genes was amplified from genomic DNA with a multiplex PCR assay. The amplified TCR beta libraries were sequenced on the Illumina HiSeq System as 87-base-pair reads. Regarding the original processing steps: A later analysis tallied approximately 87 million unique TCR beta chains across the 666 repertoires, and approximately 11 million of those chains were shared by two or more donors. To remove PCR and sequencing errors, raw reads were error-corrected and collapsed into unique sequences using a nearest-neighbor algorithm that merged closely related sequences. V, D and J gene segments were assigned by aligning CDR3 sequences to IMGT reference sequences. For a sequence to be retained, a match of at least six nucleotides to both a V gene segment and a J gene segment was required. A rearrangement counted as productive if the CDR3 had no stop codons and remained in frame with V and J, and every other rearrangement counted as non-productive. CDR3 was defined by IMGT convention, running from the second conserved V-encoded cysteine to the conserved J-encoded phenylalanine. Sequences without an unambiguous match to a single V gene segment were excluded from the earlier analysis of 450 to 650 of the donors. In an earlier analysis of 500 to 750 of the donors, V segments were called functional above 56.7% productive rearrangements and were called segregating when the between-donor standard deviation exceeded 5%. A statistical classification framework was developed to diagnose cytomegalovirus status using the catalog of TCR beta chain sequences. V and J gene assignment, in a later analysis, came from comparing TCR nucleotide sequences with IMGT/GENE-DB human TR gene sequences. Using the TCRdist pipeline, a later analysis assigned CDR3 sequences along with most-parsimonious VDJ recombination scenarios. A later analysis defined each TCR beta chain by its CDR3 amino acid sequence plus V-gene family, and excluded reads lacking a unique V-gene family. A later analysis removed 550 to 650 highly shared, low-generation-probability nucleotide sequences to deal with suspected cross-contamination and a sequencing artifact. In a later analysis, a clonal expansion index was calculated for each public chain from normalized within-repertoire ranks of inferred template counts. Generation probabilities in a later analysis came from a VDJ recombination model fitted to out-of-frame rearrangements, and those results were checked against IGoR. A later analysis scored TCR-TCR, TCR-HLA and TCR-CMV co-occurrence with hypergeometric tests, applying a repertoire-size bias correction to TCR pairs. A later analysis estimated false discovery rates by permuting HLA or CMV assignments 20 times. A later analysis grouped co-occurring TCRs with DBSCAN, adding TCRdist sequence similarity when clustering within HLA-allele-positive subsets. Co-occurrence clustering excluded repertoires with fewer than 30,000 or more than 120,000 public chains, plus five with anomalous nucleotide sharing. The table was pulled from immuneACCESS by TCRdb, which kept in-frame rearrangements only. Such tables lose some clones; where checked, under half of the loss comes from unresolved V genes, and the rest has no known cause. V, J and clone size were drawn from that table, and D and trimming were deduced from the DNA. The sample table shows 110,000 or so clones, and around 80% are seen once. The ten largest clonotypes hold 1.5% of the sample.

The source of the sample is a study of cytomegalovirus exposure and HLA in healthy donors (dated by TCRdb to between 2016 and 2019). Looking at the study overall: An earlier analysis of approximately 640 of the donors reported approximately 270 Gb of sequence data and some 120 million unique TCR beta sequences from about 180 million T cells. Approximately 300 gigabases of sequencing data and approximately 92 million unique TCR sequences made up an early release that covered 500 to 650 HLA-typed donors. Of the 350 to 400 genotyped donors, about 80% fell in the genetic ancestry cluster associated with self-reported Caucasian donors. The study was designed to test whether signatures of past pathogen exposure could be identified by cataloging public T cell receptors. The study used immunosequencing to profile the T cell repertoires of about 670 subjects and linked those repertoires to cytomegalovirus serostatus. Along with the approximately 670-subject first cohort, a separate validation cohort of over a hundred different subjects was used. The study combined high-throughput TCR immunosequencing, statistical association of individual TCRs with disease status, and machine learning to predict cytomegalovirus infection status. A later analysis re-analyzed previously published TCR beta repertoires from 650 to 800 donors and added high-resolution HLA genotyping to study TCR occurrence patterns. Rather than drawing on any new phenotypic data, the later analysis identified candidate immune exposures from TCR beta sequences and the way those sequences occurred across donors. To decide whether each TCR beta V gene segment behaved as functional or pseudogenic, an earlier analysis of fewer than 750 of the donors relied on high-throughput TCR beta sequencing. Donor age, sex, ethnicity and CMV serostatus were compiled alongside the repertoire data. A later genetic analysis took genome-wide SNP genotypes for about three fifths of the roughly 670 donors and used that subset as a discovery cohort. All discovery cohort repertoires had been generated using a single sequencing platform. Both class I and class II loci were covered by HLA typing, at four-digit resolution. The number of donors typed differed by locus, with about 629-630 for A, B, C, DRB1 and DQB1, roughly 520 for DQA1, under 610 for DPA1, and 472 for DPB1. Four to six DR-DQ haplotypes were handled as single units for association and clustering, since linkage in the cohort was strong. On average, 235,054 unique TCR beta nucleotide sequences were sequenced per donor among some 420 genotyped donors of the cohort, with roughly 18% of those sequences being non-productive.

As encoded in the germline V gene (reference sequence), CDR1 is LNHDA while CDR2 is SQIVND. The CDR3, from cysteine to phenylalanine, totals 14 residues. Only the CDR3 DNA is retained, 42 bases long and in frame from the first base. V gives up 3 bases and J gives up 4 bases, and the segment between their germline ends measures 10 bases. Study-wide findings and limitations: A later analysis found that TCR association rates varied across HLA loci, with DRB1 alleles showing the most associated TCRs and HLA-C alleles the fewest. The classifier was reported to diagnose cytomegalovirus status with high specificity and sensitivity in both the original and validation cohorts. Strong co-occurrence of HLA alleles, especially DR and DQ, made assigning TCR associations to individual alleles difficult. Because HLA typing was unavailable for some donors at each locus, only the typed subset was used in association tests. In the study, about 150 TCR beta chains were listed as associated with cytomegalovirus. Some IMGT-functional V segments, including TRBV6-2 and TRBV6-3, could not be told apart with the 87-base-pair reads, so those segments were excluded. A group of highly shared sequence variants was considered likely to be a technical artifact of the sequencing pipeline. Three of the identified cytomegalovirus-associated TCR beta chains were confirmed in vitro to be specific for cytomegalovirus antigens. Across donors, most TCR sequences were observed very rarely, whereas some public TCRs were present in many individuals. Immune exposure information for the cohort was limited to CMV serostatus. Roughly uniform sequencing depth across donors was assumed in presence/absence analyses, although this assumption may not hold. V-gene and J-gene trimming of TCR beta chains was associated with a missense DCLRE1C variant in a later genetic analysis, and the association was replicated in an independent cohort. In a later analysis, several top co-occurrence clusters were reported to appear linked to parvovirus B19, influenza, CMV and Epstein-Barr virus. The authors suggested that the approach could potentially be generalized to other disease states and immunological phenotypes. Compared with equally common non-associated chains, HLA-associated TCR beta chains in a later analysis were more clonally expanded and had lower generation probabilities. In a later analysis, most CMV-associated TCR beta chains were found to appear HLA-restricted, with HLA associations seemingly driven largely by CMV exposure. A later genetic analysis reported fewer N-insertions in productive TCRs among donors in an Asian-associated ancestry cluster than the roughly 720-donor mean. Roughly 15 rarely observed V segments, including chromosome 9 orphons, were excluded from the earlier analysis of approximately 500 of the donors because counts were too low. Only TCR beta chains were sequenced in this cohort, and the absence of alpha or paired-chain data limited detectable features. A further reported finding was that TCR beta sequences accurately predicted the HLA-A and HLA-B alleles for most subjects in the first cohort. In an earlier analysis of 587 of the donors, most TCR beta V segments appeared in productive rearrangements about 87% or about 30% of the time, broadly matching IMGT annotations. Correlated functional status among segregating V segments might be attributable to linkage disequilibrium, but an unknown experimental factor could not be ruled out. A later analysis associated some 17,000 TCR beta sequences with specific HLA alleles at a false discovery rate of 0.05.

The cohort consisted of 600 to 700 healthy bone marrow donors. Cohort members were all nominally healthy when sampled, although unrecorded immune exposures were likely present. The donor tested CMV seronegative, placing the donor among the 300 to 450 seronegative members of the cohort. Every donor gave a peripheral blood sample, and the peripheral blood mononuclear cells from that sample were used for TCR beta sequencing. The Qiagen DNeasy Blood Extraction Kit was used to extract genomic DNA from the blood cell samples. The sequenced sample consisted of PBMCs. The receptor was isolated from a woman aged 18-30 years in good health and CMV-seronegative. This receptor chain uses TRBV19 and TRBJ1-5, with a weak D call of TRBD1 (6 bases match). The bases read TGTGCCAGTAGTATCAGGGGCCCTAATCAGCCCCAGCATTTT. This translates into CASSIRGPNQPQHF.